This T cell receptor (beta chain) stems from a study of cytomegalovirus exposure and HLA in healthy donors. As for the study in general: Earlier results showed almost 120 million unique TCR beta sequences derived from some 180 million T cells.

Findings and limits, study-wide: CMV serostatus stood as the only immune exposure information on hand.

A multiplex PCR was run with 60 Vbeta primers and 13 Jbeta primers. Here immunoSEQ multiplex PCR was the method, and the copy in TCRdb shows in-frame clones only, minus some. Counted here are 89,000 or so clones, about 77% occurring once; the ten biggest clones make up around 4.3%. This clone appeared a few times. Its specificity is not known. The junction does not match germline at one end; this may be a read error. The material sequenced was PBMCs. The TCR comes from a man in his sixties in good health and CMV-seronegative.

CDR3 DNA sequence: TGTGCCACCAGCCGAGACAGGGGGAACAATTCACCCCTCCACTTT. Protein product: CATSRDRGNNSPLHF. The chain couples TRBV15 to TRBJ1-6, with 9 bases fitting TRBD1. Germline V lookup: CDR1 LNHNV, CDR2 YYDKDF (reference sequence). This CDR3 spans 15 amino acids.